The 26 T cell receptor beta chains listed next were all sequenced from one sample in a study of T cells in Graves' hyperthyroidism and ophthalmopathy. TCR beta CDR3 sequences were amplified from RNA transcripts. HTBI primers were employed in a first-round RT-PCR of the TCR CDR3. TCRdb re-called the multiplex PCR reads through MiXCR, storing one row per CDR3 protein. Among over 500,000 distinct CDR3 sequences listed, approximately 15% were seen once. What was sequenced was blood. These receptors were obtained from a woman in her forties with Graves' hyperthyroidism.

There are many counts of this clonotype. V usage is TRBV27 and J usage is TRBJ2-1; tentative D call: TRBD1 (7 bases). The V end lost 7 bases, the J end lost 6 bases, and 16 bases lay between the germline ends. Germline-derived CDR1 and CDR2 are MNHEY and SMNVEV (reference sequence). This CDR3 spans 14 amino acids. CDR3 DNA sequence: TGTGCCAGCATGACCCTCAGGGGGGTCAATGAGCAGTTCTTC. Protein sequence: CASMTLRGVNEQFF.

In its sample, this clonotype was seen many times. The chain couples TRBV28 to TRBJ2-1; unclear D gene. The germline gives CDR1 MDHEN, CDR2 SYDVKM. CDR3 size: 13 residues. Trimming shortened V by 2 bases and J by 7 bases, and 9 bases separated the two germline ends. The CDR3 spells CASSLETRNEQFF. The CDR3 bases are TGTGCCAGCAGTTTAGAAACGAGGAATGAGCAGTTCTTC.

At least ten counts were recorded for this clonotype. This chain links TRBV28 with TRBJ2-3, with 12 nucleotides matching TRBD2. Germline V CDR1 and CDR2: MDHEN, SYDVKM. V lost 6 bases to trimming and J lost 4 bases; unmatched junction nucleotides: 8. The CDR3 length is 16 residues. The chain's CDR3 is CASSSASGRVADTQYF. The CDR3 nucleotides are TGTGCCAGCAGCTCCGCTAGCGGGAGGGTTGCAGATACGCAGTATTTT.

This clonotype was counted many times. The genes are TRBV6-1 and TRBJ2-5, with D unresolved. This CDR3 has 13 residues. The germline V gene has CDR1 MNHNS and CDR2 SASEGT. The germline V and J ends were trimmed by 5 bases and 4 bases, with 11 bases remaining between them. CDR3 sequence: CASSTPPGETQYF. The CDR3, as DNA: TGTGCCAGCAGTACCCCCCCTGGAGAGACCCAGTACTTC.

This clonotype has a count of ten or more. This chain uses TRBV10-1 with TRBJ1-1, with D unresolved. Germline values: CDR1 WNHNN, CDR2 SYGVQD (reference sequence). V lost 2 bases to trimming and J lost 7 bases, with 5 bases between them. CDR3 size: 11 residues. The CDR3 reads CASSERGEAFF. The CDR3, as DNA: TGCGCCAGCAGTGAGAGAGGTGAAGCTTTCTTT.

This clonotype occurred many times. V is TRBV20-1 and J is TRBJ1-2; 7 bases are a match to TRBD1. The V segment lost 3 bases and the J segment 0 bases; nucleotides outside the gene matches: 1. Germline V gene lookup returns CDR1 DFQATT and CDR2 SNEGSKA (reference sequence). The CDR3 spans 13 residues. The CDR3 sequence: CSASGTANYGYTF. The DNA for the CDR3 is TGCAGTGCTAGCGGGACAGCTAACTATGGCTACACCTTC.

This clonotype was detected many times. The chain recombines TRBV27 with TRBJ1-2, with TRBD1 as a possible D gene (6 bases). Trimming pared 2 bases from V and 7 bases from J, leaving 11 bases between. Germline lookup yields CDR1 MNHEY and CDR2 SMNVEV (reference sequence). CDR3 length equals 13 residues. The CDR3 protein is CASSLATGFGYTF. The CDR3 coding sequence is TGTGCCAGCAGTTTAGCCACAGGGTTTGGCTACACCTTC.

The V and J genes are TRBV6-1 and TRBJ2-3; D is perhaps TRBD1 or TRBD2 (5 bases each). Germline CDR1 reads MNHNS; CDR2 reads SASEGT. V was trimmed by 9 bases and J by 2 bases, leaving 12 bases between them. The CDR3 contains 13 residues. In DNA form, the CDR3 reads TGTGCCAGTGGGACCCCGGCCACAGATACGCAGTATTTT. It encodes CASGTPATDTQYF.

The rearrangement links TRBV27 to TRBJ2-2; D unclear. Germline-derived CDR1 and CDR2 are MNHEY and SMNVEV (reference sequence). Trimming pared 2 bases from V and 0 bases from J, leaving 10 bases between. This CDR3 has 16 residues. CDR3 loop: CASSLRLHANTGELFF. In DNA, the CDR3 is TGTGCCAGCAGTTTAAGGCTGCACGCGAACACCGGGGAGCTGTTTTTT.

In its sample, this clonotype was seen many times. This chain connects TRBV7-2 to TRBJ2-7, with TRBD1 identical over 12 bases. The CDR3 covers 16 residues. J was trimmed by 2 bases and V by 1 base; bases with no gene match: 3. Germline CDR1 reads SGHTA; CDR2 reads FQGNSA. The CDR3 region has the DNA TGTGCCAGCAGCTTAGGCGGGACAGGGGGCGCCTACGAGCAGTACTTC. It specifies CASSLGGTGGAYEQYF.

This clonotype occurred many times. The chain employs TRBV29-1 and TRBJ2-1; TRBD1 aligns across 7 bases. V lost 5 bases to trimming and J lost 0 bases; unmatched junction nucleotides: 10. The CDR3 runs 16 residues. Germline V gives CDR1 SQVTM, CDR2 ANQGSEA. CDR3 protein: CSVSPDRVNSYNEQFF. CDR3 bases: TGCAGCGTTTCCCCCGACAGGGTCAACTCCTACAATGAGCAGTTCTTC.

This clonotype was recorded many times. This chain joins TRBV20-1 and TRBJ1-1, with 11 bases that match TRBD1. This CDR3 comprises 16 residues. V dropped 0 bases and J dropped 4; count of bases not matched to a gene: 7. Germline CDR1 DFQATT, CDR2 SNEGSKA (reference sequence). CDR3 nucleotide sequence: TGCAGTGCTAGAGATATAGGGGGGACAGGGGGCACTGAAGCTTTCTTT. Protein sequence: CSARDIGGTGGTEAFF.

The rearrangement joins TRBV9 to TRBJ2-5; 12 bases line up with TRBD1. The germline gives CDR1 SGDLS, CDR2 YYNGEE. The CDR3 runs 15 residues. V dropped 3 bases and J dropped 4; count of bases not matched to a gene: 4. Here the CDR3 reads CASSAGTGGGETQYF. In DNA, the CDR3 is TGTGCCAGCAGCGCCGGGACAGGGGGCGGAGAGACCCAGTACTTC.

This clonotype was seen many times. This chain joins TRBV7-9 and TRBJ2-7, with 8 bases lining up with TRBD2. In germline, CDR1 is SEHNR, CDR2 FQNEAQ (reference sequence). CDR3 length: 15 amino acids. V lost 2 bases, J lost 6 bases, and 9 bases stayed unmatched. Here the CDR3 DNA reads TGTGCCAGCAGCTTAAGCACAGCCGCGGGAGGCGAGCAGTACTTC. It codes for CASSLSTAAGGEQYF.

The gene calls are TRBV6-1 and TRBJ1-2; 8 bases map to TRBD1. Germline CDR1 is MNHNS and CDR2 is SASEGT. The CDR3 is made up of 14 amino acids. With 7 bases clipped from V and 2 bases from J, the junction kept 6 bases outside the gene matches. The DNA of the CDR3 is TGTGCCAGCACCGCAGGGGGCCCCAACTATGGCTACACCTTC. Translated: CASTAGGPNYGYTF.

This clonotype was seen more than once but under ten times. This sequence joins TRBV28 and TRBJ2-5; D is unclear. V lost 4 bases and J 4 bases, leaving 10 bases between the germline ends. CDR1 is MDHEN and CDR2 is SYDVKM in the germline V gene. This CDR3 is built from 13 residues. CDR3 region: CASSSPSPETQYF. CDR3 nucleotide sequence: TGTGCCAGCAGTTCACCATCTCCAGAGACCCAGTACTTC.

This clonotype occurred many times. This chain links TRBV28 with TRBJ1-4, with a weak D call TRBD1 (5 bases). Germline-derived CDR1 and CDR2 are MDHEN and SYDVKM. This CDR3 has 14 residues. Trimming pared 5 bases from V and 8 bases from J, leaving 15 bases between. The CDR3 nucleotides read TGTGCCAGCAGTACGGACGGAGGGGCGGAAAAACTGTTTTTT. Translated, it gives CASSTDGGAEKLFF.

This clonotype was counted at least ten times. This chain links TRBV5-6 with TRBJ2-5; D ambiguous. CDR3 length: 13 amino acids. Germline V CDR1 and CDR2: SGHDT, YYEEEE. Trimming removed 0 bases at V and 5 bases at J, with 8 bases between. This chain's CDR3 is CASSLAQYETQYF. The CDR3 nucleotides read TGTGCCAGCAGCTTGGCCCAGTACGAGACCCAGTACTTC.

This clonotype came up once. CDR3 DNA sequence: TGTGCCAGTAGTGGATGGGGGCGGGGGGCCACAGATACGCAGTATTTT. Translation: CASSGWGRGATDTQYF. The chain links TRBV19 to TRBJ2-3; TRBD2 agrees at 8 bases. J was trimmed by 2 bases and V by 5 bases; bases with no gene match: 9. The CDR3 runs to 16 residues. Germline lookup yields CDR1 LNHDA and CDR2 SQIVND (reference sequence).

This clonotype occurred many times. The rearrangement joins TRBV30 to TRBJ1-1; D is perhaps TRBD1 (5 bases). CDR1 and CDR2 from the germline V gene are GTSNPN and SVGIG (reference sequence). The ends were cut back, 3 bases at V and 0 bases at J, with 8 bases in the middle. This CDR3 contains 13 residues. CDR3 bases: TGTGCCTGGAGCCCAGGGTTGAACACTGAAGCTTTCTTT. It translates to CAWSPGLNTEAFF.

This clonotype was counted many times. This chain uses TRBV3-1 with TRBJ2-1; D remains unclear. The V gene lost 0 bases and the J gene lost 0 bases, with 12 bases spanning the gap. CDR1 LGHDT and CDR2 YNNKEL come from the germline V gene (reference sequence). The CDR3 sequence is 17 residues long. The CDR3 loop reads CASSQEALGYSYNEQFF. CDR3 sequence (DNA): TGTGCCAGCAGCCAAGAAGCTCTGGGCTACTCCTACAATGAGCAGTTCTTC.

There are many counts of this clonotype. The gene calls are TRBV7-8 and TRBJ2-3; D might be TRBD1 or TRBD2, each matching 5 bases. V was cut by 2 bases and J by 2 bases, with 11 bases left in between. This CDR3 comprises 15 residues. In germline, CDR1 is SGHVS, CDR2 FQNEAQ. This chain's CDR3 is CASSLSGTYTDTQYF. In DNA form, the CDR3 reads TGTGCCAGCAGCTTATCCGGGACCTACACAGATACGCAGTATTTT.

This clonotype was counted many times. The genes are TRBV24-1 and TRBJ2-3; D possibly corresponds to TRBD1 (6 bases). V lost 9 bases and J 8 bases, leaving 23 bases between the germline ends. Looked up from germline, CDR1 is KGHDR and CDR2 is SFDVKD. CDR3 length: 15 amino acids. For the CDR3, the DNA is TGTGCCACCTCGGGGTCGGGACACCTAACGTGTACGCAGTATTTT. Protein: CATSGSGHLTCTQYF.

This clonotype was observed many times. V is TRBV2 and J is TRBJ1-5; perhaps TRBD1 as D (5 bases). The CDR3 is 13 amino acids. Germline V CDR1 and CDR2: SNHLY, FYNNEI. Trimming took off 4 bases at V and 5 bases at J, with 9 bases between the two ends. CDR3 DNA: TGTGCCAGCAGTGTTTTAGGGGATCAGCCCCAGCATTTT. It yields the protein CASSVLGDQPQHF.

Ten or more counts support this clonotype. This chain connects TRBV2 to TRBJ2-3; D is possibly TRBD1 or TRBD2 (6 bases each). This CDR3 is built from 16 residues. CDR1 is SNHLY, CDR2 FYNNEI, per germline. V dropped 2 bases and J dropped 3 bases, with 15 bases sitting between them. The CDR3 DNA follows: TGTGCCAGCAGTGAATATATCGGGGGCTCGACAGATACGCAGTATTTT. It is translated as CASSEYIGGSTDTQYF.

Of note for this clonotype: A much larger clone is a single base away; this may be a read error. This sequence joins TRBV27 and TRBJ1-5; the D is unclear. Trimming stripped 4 bases from V and 3 bases from J, with 7 bases between. Germline CDR1 reads MNHEY; CDR2 reads SMNVEV (reference sequence). The CDR3 spans 13 residues. This CDR3 is CASSYSLNQPQHF. The CDR3 DNA sequence: TGTGCCAGCAGTTATAGCCTCAATCAGCCCCAGCATTTT.